The clone carrying this T cell receptor beta chain was observed many times. The target antigen is unknown. Unique molecular identifiers were present on the cDNA, which also gained a universal primer site by template switching. TCRdb called the 5' RACE reads again in MiXCR, with one record for every CDR3 protein. The sample records hundreds of thousands of distinct CDR3 sequences, around 8.1% being singletons. This entry is derived from a study of identical twins. Study conclusions and caveats: Insertion counts were lower in abundant cord blood beta clonotypes, a trend that memory repertoires did not show. Models underestimated how often monozygotic twins shared out-of-frame TCR alpha.

There are 12 residues in the CDR3. V was shortened by 6 bases and J by 3 bases, with 9 bases between the two germline ends. Per the germline V gene, CDR1 is SQVTM and CDR2 is ANQGSEA. This sample also belongs to another study, concerning yellow fever vaccine responses in identical twins. That paper notes: Twins reportedly appeared to share part of their vaccine T cell response while keeping part individual.

This sequence joins TRBV29-1 and TRBJ2-4; the D gene is possibly TRBD1 (5 bases). Material: memory (CD45RO+) T cells sorted from blood. The source of this sequence is a woman aged 18-29 years in good health. In nucleotides, the CDR3 is TGCAGCGTACAGGAGAGCAAAAACATTCAGTACTTC. Translating gives CSVQESKNIQYF.